The 9 T cell receptor beta chains in this list originate from one sample, sequenced in a study of blood T cells in healthy people across ages. Sample-barcoded 5' priming and a J-beta primer mix drove a second PCR of roughly 7 to 11 cycles. TCRdb reprocessed the 5' RACE reads with MiXCR, giving one entry per CDR3 protein. The data show about 730,000 distinct CDR3 sequences, around 46% seen once. What was sequenced was blood. Source of these receptors: an older woman in good health.

V usage is TRBV28 and J usage is TRBJ2-6, with D perhaps TRBD1 or TRBD2 (5 bases each). Germline V gene lookup returns CDR1 MDHEN and CDR2 SYDVKM. The length of the CDR3 is 15 residues. V shed 6 bases and J shed 2 bases, with 11 bases lying between them. CDR3 in amino acids: CASSSWGTGANVLTF. CDR3 in DNA: TGTGCCAGCAGCAGTTGGGGGACTGGGGCCAACGTCCTGACTTTC.

This clonotype was seen a handful of times. The rearrangement links TRBV14 to TRBJ2-7; 7 bases map to TRBD2. Germline V gene data show CDR1 as SGHDN and CDR2 as FVKESK. The CDR3 loop spans 16 amino acids. J was trimmed by 0 bases and V by 1 base; bases with no gene match: 6. CDR3 bases: TGTGCCAGCAGCCAAGGACCAGCGGGAACCTCCTACGAGCAGTACTTC. Encoded protein: CASSQGPAGTSYEQYF.

This chain uses TRBV5-1 with TRBJ2-7, with 12 bases that match TRBD2. This CDR3 spans 18 amino acids. V lost 0 bases and J lost 3; bases outside the gene matches: 10. The germline gives CDR1 SGHRS, CDR2 YFSETQ. This chain's CDR3 is CASSLESSGGAGIYEQYF. The CDR3 DNA sequence: TGCGCCAGCAGCTTGGAGTCTAGCGGGGGGGCGGGAATCTACGAGCAGTACTTC.

The chain links TRBV5-4 to TRBJ2-5; D unresolved. Matching the DNA end better, TRBJ2-4 makes the J call doubtful. This CDR3 contains 15 residues. Germline V gives CDR1 SGHNT, CDR2 YYREEE (reference sequence). CDR3 sequence reads: CASSLPSQEKNIQYF. The CDR3 DNA reads as TGTGCCAGCAGCTTACCCTCGCAGGAAAAAAACATTCAGTACTTC.

The gene calls are TRBV7-2 and TRBJ2-1; D may be TRBD2 (6 bases). V dropped 5 bases and J dropped 6 bases, with 14 bases sitting between them. Germline V CDR1 and CDR2: SGHTA, FQGNSA. This CDR3 is 14 amino acids long. The CDR3 DNA follows: TGTGCCAGCAGCCCTAGAGCGGGCGTCAATGAGCAGTTCTTC. Amino acid sequence: CASSPRAGVNEQFF.

This clonotype occurred a few times. This chain links TRBV6-1 with TRBJ2-1, with 14 bases lining up with TRBD2. Trimming removed 5 bases from V and 3 bases from J; junction bases left unmatched: 6. The CDR3 is 17 amino acids. CDR1 is MNHNS, CDR2 SASEGT, per germline. The CDR3 DNA sequence: TGTGCCAGCAGTAAGACTAGCGGGGGGGCGGTCTACAATGAGCAGTTCTTC. Translated: CASSKTSGGAVYNEQFF.

This clonotype was seen a few times. The chain is built from TRBV5-6 and TRBJ2-7; 7 bases fit TRBD2. V shed 1 base, J shed 4 bases, and the junction held 11 bases outside the gene matches. Germline CDR1 reads SGHDT; CDR2 reads YYEEEE. This CDR3 is 16 amino acids long. The CDR3 DNA reads as TGTGCCAGCAGCTTGTATGGCGGGAGTTCAAAATACGAGCAGTACTTC. Amino acid sequence: CASSLYGGSSKYEQYF.

In its sample, this clonotype was seen a few times. The J gene is TRBJ1-5, the V gene TRBV24-1, with 7 bases matching TRBD1. The CDR3 extends over 13 amino acids. Trimming at V came to 7 bases and at J to 7 bases, leaving 6 bases not matched to a gene. CDR1 is KGHDR, CDR2 SFDVKD, per germline. CDR3 loop: CATRERGQQPQHF. CDR3 coding DNA: TGTGCCACCAGGGAAAGGGGGCAACAGCCCCAGCATTTT.

V usage is TRBV12-3 or TRBV12-4 and J usage is TRBJ1-4; D is ambiguous. Trimming left V 5 bases short and J 7 bases short, with 14 bases between. The CDR3 loop spans 14 amino acids. The CDR3 DNA follows: TGTGCCAGCAGTCCCCCTGGGTGGGGTGAAAAACTGTTTTTT. This translates into CASSPPGWGEKLFF.